A selection of T cell receptor beta chains follows, all from one sample in a study of naive and memory T cell subsets. Each CDR3 protein gets one entry after TCRdb re-called the UMI-ligation and nested PCR reads with MiXCR. The repertoire holds 99,000 or so distinct CDR3 sequences, about 14% seen once, with around 2.7% in the top ten. The sequencing input was naive CD8+ T cells from blood. These TCRs come from a human donor in good health. Both conserved end residues are part of each CDR3. The D gene is left open where the match is weak. A row's size may be missing; if present it is once, few, many or a size class.

len: 17
abundance: many
j_gene: TRBJ2-5
d_gene: TRBD2
v_gene: TRBV10-2
CDR3aa: CASSGPTSGGTQETQYF
CDR3nt: TGCGCCAGCAGTGGCCCGACTAGCGGGGGAACCCAAGAGACCCAGTACTTC

len: 15
abundance: many
j_gene: TRBJ2-3
d_gene: TRBD1
v_gene: TRBV11-1
CDR3aa: CASSSWDRSTDTQYF
CDR3nt: TGTGCCAGCAGCTCCTGGGACAGATCAACAGATACGCAGTATTTT

len: 16
abundance: .
j_gene: TRBJ2-1
d_gene: TRBD2
v_gene: TRBV14
CDR3aa: CASSQDLGLALDEQFF
CDR3nt: TGTGCCAGCAGCCAAGATTTGGGACTAGCTCTCGATGAGCAGTTCTTC

len: 14
abundance: .
j_gene: TRBJ2-3
d_gene: TRBD1
v_gene: TRBV25-1
CDR3aa: CASSEADRPDTQYF
CDR3nt: TGTGCCAGCAGTGAAGCGGACAGGCCAGATACGCAGTATTTT

len: 12
abundance: .
j_gene: TRBJ2-7
d_gene: .
v_gene: TRBV27
CDR3aa: CASSLGAGQEYF
CDR3nt: TGTGCCAGCAGTTTAGGAGCAGGCCAAGAGTACTTC

len: 11
abundance: .
j_gene: TRBJ1-2
d_gene: .
v_gene: TRBV7-9
CDR3aa: CASYLLSGYTF
CDR3nt: TGTGCCAGCTACCTCCTGAGTGGCTACACCTTC

len: 17
abundance: few
j_gene: TRBJ2-7
d_gene: .
v_gene: TRBV21-1
CDR3aa: CASSLPPGTGASYEQYF
CDR3nt: TGTGCCAGCAGCCTCCCTCCGGGGACAGGAGCCTCCTACGAGCAGTACTTC

len: 15
abundance: few
j_gene: TRBJ1-3
d_gene: .
v_gene: TRBV7-9
CDR3aa: CASSLAREARNTIYF
CDR3nt: TGTGCCAGCAGCTTAGCCAGGGAAGCACGAAACACCATATATTTT

len: 17
abundance: .
j_gene: TRBJ2-2
d_gene: TRBD1
v_gene: TRBV19
CDR3aa: CASCHRGRTTNTGELFF
CDR3nt: TGTGCCAGTTGTCACAGGGGGAGAACCACGAACACCGGGGAGCTGTTTTTT

len: 14
abundance: .
j_gene: TRBJ2-5
d_gene: TRBD1
v_gene: TRBV7-7
CDR3aa: CASSSKGAEETQYF
CDR3nt: TGTGCCAGCAGCTCTAAGGGGGCTGAGGAGACCCAGTACTTC

len: 16
abundance: .
j_gene: TRBJ2-7
d_gene: TRBD2
v_gene: TRBV7-9
CDR3aa: CASSPRLAGGPYEQYF
CDR3nt: TGTGCCAGCAGCCCTCGGCTAGCGGGGGGCCCGTACGAGCAGTACTTC

len: 12
abundance: few
j_gene: TRBJ1-2
d_gene: .
v_gene: TRBV14
CDR3aa: CASSQVGNGYTF
CDR3nt: TGTGCCAGCAGCCAAGTAGGGAATGGCTACACCTTC

len: 14
abundance: .
j_gene: TRBJ2-1
d_gene: TRBD2
v_gene: TRBV6-5
CDR3aa: CASSYSGSLDEQFF
CDR3nt: TGTGCCAGCAGTTACAGCGGGAGTTTAGATGAGCAGTTCTTC

len: 16
abundance: few
j_gene: TRBJ2-2
d_gene: TRBD2
v_gene: TRBV4-3
CDR3aa: CASSQDPTSAAGELFF
CDR3nt: TGCGCCAGCAGCCAAGACCCGACTAGCGCGGCCGGGGAGCTGTTTTTT

len: 17
abundance: many
j_gene: TRBJ2-1
d_gene: .
v_gene: TRBV4-2
CDR3aa: CASSQPTYRGGTNEQFF
CDR3nt: TGTGCCAGCAGCCAACCTACCTACAGGGGAGGTACCAATGAGCAGTTCTTC

len: 13
abundance: .
j_gene: TRBJ2-7
d_gene: .
v_gene: TRBV29-1
CDR3aa: CSVESSSSYEQYF
CDR3nt: TGCAGCGTTGAGAGTAGCAGCTCCTACGAGCAGTACTTC

len: 14
abundance: many
j_gene: TRBJ2-1
d_gene: .
v_gene: TRBV24-1
CDR3aa: CATSDQDSDNEQFF
CDR3nt: TGTGCCACCAGTGATCAGGACAGCGACAATGAGCAGTTCTTC

len: 14
abundance: .
j_gene: TRBJ2-1
d_gene: TRBD1
v_gene: TRBV29-1
CDR3aa: CSVEGQGENNEQFF
CDR3nt: TGCAGCGTCGAAGGACAGGGCGAGAACAATGAGCAGTTCTTC

len: 13
abundance: .
j_gene: TRBJ1-1
d_gene: .
v_gene: TRBV6-2/TRBV6-3
CDR3aa: CASSTGFYTEAFF
CDR3nt: TGTGCCAGCAGCACAGGGTTTTACACTGAAGCTTTCTTT

len: 18
abundance: many
j_gene: TRBJ2-1
d_gene: .
v_gene: TRBV6-2/TRBV6-3
CDR3aa: CASSPTGGPGGSYNEQFF
CDR3nt: TGTGCCAGCAGTCCGACAGGTGGACCGGGTGGATCCTACAATGAGCAGTTCTTC

len: 18
abundance: .
j_gene: TRBJ2-7
d_gene: TRBD1
v_gene: TRBV4-3
CDR3aa: CASSQGRITGTGAYEQYF
CDR3nt: TGCGCCAGCAGCCAAGGGAGAATCACCGGGACAGGGGCCTACGAGCAGTACTTC

len: 13
abundance: .
j_gene: TRBJ1-1
d_gene: .
v_gene: TRBV12-3/TRBV12-4
CDR3aa: CASSLWGNTEAFF
CDR3nt: TGTGCCAGCAGTTTGTGGGGGAACACTGAAGCTTTCTTT

len: 14
abundance: many
j_gene: TRBJ2-1
d_gene: .
v_gene: TRBV20-1
CDR3aa: CSAREGSGVNEQFF
CDR3nt: TGCAGTGCTAGAGAGGGGTCGGGAGTCAATGAGCAGTTCTTC

len: 14
abundance: .
j_gene: TRBJ2-3
d_gene: TRBD2
v_gene: TRBV27
CDR3aa: CASSGGVSTDTQYF
CDR3nt: TGTGCCAGCAGCGGGGGGGTGAGCACAGATACGCAGTATTTT

len: 15
abundance: few
j_gene: TRBJ1-1
d_gene: TRBD1
v_gene: TRBV12-3/TRBV12-4
CDR3aa: CASSFGTGENTEAFF
CDR3nt: TGTGCCAGCAGTTTCGGGACAGGGGAGAACACTGAAGCTTTCTTT

len: 15
abundance: few
j_gene: TRBJ2-7
d_gene: .
v_gene: TRBV6-2/TRBV6-3
CDR3aa: CASSYHYLQDYEQYF
CDR3nt: TGTGCCAGCAGTTACCATTACCTACAGGACTACGAGCAGTACTTC

len: 16
abundance: few
j_gene: TRBJ2-3
d_gene: .
v_gene: TRBV6-1
CDR3aa: CASSEFGGWETDTQYF
CDR3nt: TGTGCCAGCAGTGAATTTGGGGGCTGGGAAACAGATACGCAGTATTTT

len: 14
abundance: .
j_gene: TRBJ1-2
d_gene: TRBD1
v_gene: TRBV7-2
CDR3aa: CASSVSGTGHGYTF
CDR3nt: TGTGCCAGCAGCGTTTCCGGGACAGGGCATGGCTACACCTTC

len: 14
abundance: .
j_gene: TRBJ2-1
d_gene: .
v_gene: TRBV7-8
CDR3aa: CASSFTPGSNEQFF
CDR3nt: TGTGCCAGCAGTTTTACCCCAGGGTCCAATGAGCAGTTCTTC

len: 17
abundance: many
j_gene: TRBJ2-7
d_gene: .
v_gene: TRBV3-1
CDR3aa: CASSPPGLAGSSYEQYF
CDR3nt: TGTGCCAGCAGCCCCCCGGGTTTAGCAGGGAGCTCCTACGAGCAGTACTTC

len: 10
abundance: many
j_gene: TRBJ2-7
d_gene: .
v_gene: TRBV2
CDR3aa: CASSTYEQYF
CDR3nt: TGTGCCAGCAGTACCTACGAGCAGTACTTC

len: 16
abundance: .
j_gene: TRBJ2-1
d_gene: TRBD2
v_gene: TRBV4-3
CDR3aa: CASSQDAVGRYNEQFF
CDR3nt: TGCGCCAGCAGCCAAGATGCTGTCGGGAGGTACAATGAGCAGTTCTTC

len: 15
abundance: .
j_gene: TRBJ2-4
d_gene: .
v_gene: TRBV6-5
CDR3aa: CASSSTELAKNIQYF
CDR3nt: TGTGCCAGCAGCTCGACAGAGCTAGCCAAAAACATTCAGTACTTC

len: 12
abundance: .
j_gene: TRBJ2-7
d_gene: .
v_gene: TRBV21-1
CDR3aa: CASSKRIERGYF
CDR3nt: TGTGCCAGCAGCAAACGGATTGAGAGGGGGTACTTC

len: 15
abundance: many
j_gene: TRBJ1-4
d_gene: TRBD1
v_gene: TRBV12-3/TRBV12-4
CDR3aa: CASSLEDRVGEKLFF
CDR3nt: TGTGCCAGCAGTTTAGAAGACAGGGTCGGTGAAAAACTGTTTTTT

len: 15
abundance: many
j_gene: TRBJ2-7
d_gene: TRBD2
v_gene: TRBV7-9
CDR3aa: CASSSRTSGRGEQYF
CDR3nt: TGTGCCAGCAGCTCGCGAACTAGCGGGAGAGGCGAGCAGTACTTC

len: 14
abundance: few
j_gene: TRBJ2-4
d_gene: .
v_gene: TRBV7-9
CDR3aa: CASSFRGTKNIQYF
CDR3nt: TGTGCCAGCAGCTTTCGGGGTACCAAAAACATTCAGTACTTC

len: 13
abundance: many
j_gene: TRBJ2-3
d_gene: .
v_gene: TRBV20-1
CDR3aa: CSAPLEETDTQYF
CDR3nt: TGCAGTGCTCCCCTAGAAGAAACAGATACGCAGTATTTT

len: 16
abundance: .
j_gene: TRBJ2-1
d_gene: .
v_gene: TRBV6-2/TRBV6-3
CDR3aa: CASSSTHPTTYNEQFF
CDR3nt: TGTGCCAGCAGCTCCACACATCCGACCACCTACAATGAGCAGTTCTTC

len: 19
abundance: .
j_gene: TRBJ2-1
d_gene: TRBD2
v_gene: TRBV3-1
CDR3aa: CASSLNKNSGRGPYNEQFF
CDR3nt: TGTGCCAGCAGCCTCAACAAGAATAGCGGGAGGGGCCCCTACAATGAGCAGTTCTTC

len: 18
abundance: few
j_gene: TRBJ1-4
d_gene: .
v_gene: TRBV2
CDR3aa: CASSEGAWTDATNEKLFF
CDR3nt: TGTGCCAGCAGTGAAGGGGCCTGGACAGATGCAACTAATGAAAAACTGTTTTTT

len: 10
abundance: many
j_gene: TRBJ2-3
d_gene: .
v_gene: TRBV20-1
CDR3aa: CSAREDTQYF
CDR3nt: TGCAGTGCTAGAGAGGATACGCAGTATTTT

len: 14
abundance: few
j_gene: TRBJ2-7
d_gene: TRBD1
v_gene: TRBV28
CDR3aa: CASSKSGGFYEQYF
CDR3nt: TGTGCCAGCAGCAAATCAGGGGGCTTCTACGAGCAGTACTTC

len: 17
abundance: few
j_gene: TRBJ2-3
d_gene: .
v_gene: TRBV7-9
CDR3aa: CASSGDLGAKRGDTQYF
CDR3nt: TGTGCCAGCAGCGGGGATTTAGGGGCAAAACGGGGAGATACGCAGTATTTT

len: 14
abundance: few
j_gene: TRBJ2-1
d_gene: .
v_gene: TRBV29-1
CDR3aa: CSVEDPGSYNEQFF
CDR3nt: TGCAGCGTTGAAGACCCAGGCTCCTACAATGAGCAGTTCTTC

len: 16
abundance: .
j_gene: TRBJ1-4
d_gene: .
v_gene: TRBV4-3
CDR3aa: CASSQSQQGSNEKLFF
CDR3nt: TGCGCCAGCAGCCAGTCCCAACAGGGATCTAATGAAAAACTGTTTTTT